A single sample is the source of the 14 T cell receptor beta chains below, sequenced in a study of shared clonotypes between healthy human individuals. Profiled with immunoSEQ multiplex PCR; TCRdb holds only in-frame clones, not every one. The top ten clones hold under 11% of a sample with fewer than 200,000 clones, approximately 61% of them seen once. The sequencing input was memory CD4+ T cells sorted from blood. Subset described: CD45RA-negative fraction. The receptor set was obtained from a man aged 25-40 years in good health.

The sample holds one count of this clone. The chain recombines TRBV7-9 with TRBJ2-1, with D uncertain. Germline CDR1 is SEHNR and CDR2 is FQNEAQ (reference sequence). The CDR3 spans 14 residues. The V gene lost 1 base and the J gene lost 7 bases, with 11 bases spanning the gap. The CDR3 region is CASSLEGISNEQFF. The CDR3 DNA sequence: TGTGCCAGCAGCTTAGAGGGAATTTCGAATGAGCAGTTCTTC.

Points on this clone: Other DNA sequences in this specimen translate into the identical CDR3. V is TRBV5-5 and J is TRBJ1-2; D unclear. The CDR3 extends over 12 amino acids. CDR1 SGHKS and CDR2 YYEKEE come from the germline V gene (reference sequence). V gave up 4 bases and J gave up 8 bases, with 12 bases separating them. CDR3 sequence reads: CASSPLGRGYTF. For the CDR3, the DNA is TGTGCCAGCAGCCCGCTAGGGCGCGGCTACACCTTC. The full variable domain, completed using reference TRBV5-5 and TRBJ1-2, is DAGVTQSPTHLIKTRGQQVTLRCSPISGHKSVSWYQQVLGQGPQFIFQYYEKEERGRGNFPDRFSARQFPNYSSELNVNALLLGDSALYLCASSPLGRGYTFGSGTRLTVV.

As DNA, the CDR3 is TGTGCCAGCAGTTTTACGACGGTTATAGGCGATGAGCAGTTCTTC. This codes for CASSFTTVIGDEQFF. V usage is TRBV28 and J usage is TRBJ2-1; the D is unclear. The CDR3 runs 15 residues. Germline CDR1 is MDHEN and CDR2 is SYDVKM. Trimming stripped 3 bases from V and 8 bases from J, with 17 bases between.

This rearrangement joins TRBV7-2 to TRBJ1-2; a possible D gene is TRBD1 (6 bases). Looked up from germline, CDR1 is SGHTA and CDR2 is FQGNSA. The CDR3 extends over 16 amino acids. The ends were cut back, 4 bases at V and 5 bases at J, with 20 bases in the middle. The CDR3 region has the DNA TGTGCCAGCAGCTCCCACCCTTACGGAGGGGGTTATGGCTACACCTTC. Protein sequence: CASSSHPYGGGYGYTF.

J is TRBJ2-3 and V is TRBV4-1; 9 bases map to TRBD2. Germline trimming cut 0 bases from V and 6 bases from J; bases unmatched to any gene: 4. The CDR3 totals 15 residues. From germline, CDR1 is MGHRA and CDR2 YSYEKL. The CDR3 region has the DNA TGCGCCAGCAGCCAAGAAGCGGGAGGTGCGGATACGCAGTATTTT. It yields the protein CASSQEAGGADTQYF.

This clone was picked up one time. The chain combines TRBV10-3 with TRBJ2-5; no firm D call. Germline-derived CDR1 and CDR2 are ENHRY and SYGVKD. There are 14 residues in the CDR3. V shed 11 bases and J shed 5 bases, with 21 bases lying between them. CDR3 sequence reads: CASGAKELGETQYF. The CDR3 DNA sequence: TGTGCCTCCGGAGCCAAGGAGCTGGGCGAGACCCAGTACTTC.

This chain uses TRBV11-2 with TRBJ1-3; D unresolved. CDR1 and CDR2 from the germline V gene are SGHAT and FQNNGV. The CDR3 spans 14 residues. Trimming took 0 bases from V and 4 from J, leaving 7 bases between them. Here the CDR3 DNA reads TGTGCCAGCAGCTTAGATGGTGGGGGAAACACCATATATTTT. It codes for CASSLDGGGNTIYF.

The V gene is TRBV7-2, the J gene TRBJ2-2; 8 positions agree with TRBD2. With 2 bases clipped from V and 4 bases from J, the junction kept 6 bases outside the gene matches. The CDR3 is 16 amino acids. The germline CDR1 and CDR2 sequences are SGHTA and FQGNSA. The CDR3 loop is CASSLRAGAGTGELFF. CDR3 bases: TGTGCCAGCAGCTTAAGAGCGGGAGCCGGCACCGGGGAGCTGTTTTTT. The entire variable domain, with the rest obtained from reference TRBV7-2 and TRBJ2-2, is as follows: GAGVSQSPSNKVTEKGKDVELRCDPISGHTALYWYRQSLGQGLEFLIYFQGNSAPDKSGLPSDRFSAERTGGSVSTLTIQRTQQEDSAVYLCASSLRAGAGTGELFFGEGSRLTVL.

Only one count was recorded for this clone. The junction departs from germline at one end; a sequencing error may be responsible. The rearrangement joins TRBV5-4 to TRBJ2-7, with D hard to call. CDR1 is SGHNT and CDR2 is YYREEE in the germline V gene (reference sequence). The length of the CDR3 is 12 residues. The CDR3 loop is CASSLAGAPSLF. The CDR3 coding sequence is TGTGCCAGCAGCTTGGCGGGTGCCCCTTCTCTATTC.

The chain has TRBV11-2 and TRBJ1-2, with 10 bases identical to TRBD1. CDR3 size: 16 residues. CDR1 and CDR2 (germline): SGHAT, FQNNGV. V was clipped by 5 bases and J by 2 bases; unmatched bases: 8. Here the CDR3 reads CASSNKPGQGNYGYTF. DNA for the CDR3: TGTGCCAGCAGCAACAAGCCGGGACAGGGGAACTATGGCTACACCTTC.

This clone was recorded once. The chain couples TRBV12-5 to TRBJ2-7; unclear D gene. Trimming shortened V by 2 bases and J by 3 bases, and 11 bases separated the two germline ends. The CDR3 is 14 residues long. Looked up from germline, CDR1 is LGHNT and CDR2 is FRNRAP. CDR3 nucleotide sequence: TGTGCTAGTGGTTTGAGAGTCGGCCGCTACGAGCAGTACTTC. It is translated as CASGLRVGRYEQYF.

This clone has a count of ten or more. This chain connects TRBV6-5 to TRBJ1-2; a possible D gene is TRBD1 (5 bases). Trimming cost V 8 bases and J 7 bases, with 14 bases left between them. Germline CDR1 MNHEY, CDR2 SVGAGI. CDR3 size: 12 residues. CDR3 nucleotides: TGTGCCAGCTTCGGCAGGGCCGGTGGCTACACCTTC. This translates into CASFGRAGGYTF.

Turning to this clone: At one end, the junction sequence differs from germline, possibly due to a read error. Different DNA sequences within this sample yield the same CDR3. CDR3 amino acids: CASSVAESSYNEQFF. The CDR3 nucleotides are TGCGCCAGCAGCGTAGCGGAGAGCTCCTACAATGAGCAGTTCTTC. J is TRBJ2-1 and V is TRBV7-9, with D possibly matching TRBD2 (6 bases). Germline CDR1 is SEHNR and CDR2 is FQNEAQ (reference sequence). CDR3 length: 15 amino acids.

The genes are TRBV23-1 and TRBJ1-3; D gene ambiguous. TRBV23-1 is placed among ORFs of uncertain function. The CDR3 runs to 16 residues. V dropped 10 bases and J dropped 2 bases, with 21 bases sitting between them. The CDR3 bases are TGCGCCAAGAAAGATTATCCCTTCCTCCCTGGAAACACCATATATTTT. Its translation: CAKKDYPFLPGNTIYF.